This T cell receptor (beta chain) was sequenced in a study of spatial heterogeneity in lung cancer. Study-wide background: There were consistently more beta-chain sequences detected than alpha-chain sequences.

TCRdb independently ran MiXCR on the 5' RACE reads; one entry per CDR3 protein. Of 50,000 to 65,000 distinct CDR3 sequences detected, 6% to 9% appear once; the ten largest clones hold 2.9%. Time point here: sample taken at primary tumor resection. The authors sequenced whole RNA from tumor, nontumor lung or frozen PBMC without sorting. Samples came from roughly 70 TRACERx patients with untreated early-stage lung cancer. This clonotype was counted between two and nine times. Germline loops: CDR1 ENHRY, CDR2 SYGVKD. The CDR3 covers 14 residues. The V end lost 5 bases, the J end lost 3 bases, and 13 bases lay between the germline ends.

The sample in question was PBMCs, obtained at surgery. The sequence was collected from a female donor with early-stage non-small cell lung cancer. V and J are TRBV10-3 and TRBJ2-5; tentatively, D is TRBD2 (5 bases). DNA of the CDR3: TGTGCCATCAGTAGACGAGGGCGGGAAGAGACCCAGTACTTC. Translation: CAISRRGREETQYF.